This TCR beta chain was sequenced during a study of cytotoxic CD8 clonotypes in ibrutinib-treated CLL. Germline CDR1 MDHEN, CDR2 SYDVKM. The CDR3 has 14 amino acids. Deletions cut 2 bases from V and 7 bases from J, with 12 bases between. Repertoires were generated with immunoSEQ multiplex PCR, while TCRdb's copy carries only in-frame clones and drops some. The top ten clones hold around 21% of a sample with about 50,000 clones, around four fifths of them seen once. The rearrangement uses TRBV28 and TRBJ2-1; D is uncertain. Specimen: PBMCs, collected after 24 months of ibrutinib treatment. The receptor was derived from a human donor with chronic lymphocytic leukemia. CDR3 sequence (DNA): TGTGCCAGCAGTTTAGGGCCCCTAAAGAATGAGCAGTTCTTC. Protein: CASSLGPLKNEQFF. Supplemented by reference TRBV28 and TRBJ2-1, the full variable domain reads DVKVTQSSRYLVKRTGEKVFLECVQDMDHENMFWYRQDPGLGLRLIYFSYDVKMKEKGDIPEGYSVSREKKERFSLILESASTNQTSMYLCASSLGPLKNEQFFGPGTRLTVL.